One and the same sample provided the 27 T cell receptor beta chains below, sequenced in a study of blood T cells in healthy people across ages. Through a sample-barcoded 5' primer and a J-beta primer mix, a second PCR was run for roughly 7 to 12 cycles. TCRdb reanalysed the 5' RACE reads using MiXCR and keeps one entry per CDR3 protein. The data hold about 1.4 million distinct CDR3 sequences, with approximately 59% observed a single time. Sample: blood. Receptors were obtained from a man younger than 35 in good health.

V is TRBV6-5 and J is TRBJ2-7, with 10 nucleotides matching TRBD1. Germline V CDR1 and CDR2: MNHEY, SVGAGI. The CDR3 has 15 residues. V was clipped by 6 bases and J by 1 base; unmatched bases: 6. As DNA, the CDR3 is TGTGCCAGCAGCAACGGACAGGGGGTATCCTACGAGCAGTACTTC. This translates into CASSNGQGVSYEQYF.

The genes are TRBV20-1 and TRBJ1-1; no clear D gene. V gave up 3 bases and J gave up 3 bases, with 14 bases separating them. This CDR3 comprises 14 residues. The germline V gene has CDR1 DFQATT and CDR2 SNEGSKA (reference sequence). As DNA, the CDR3 is TGCAGTGCTAGGCCCTCGGCCCGCTACACTGAAGCTTTCTTT. Translating it yields CSARPSARYTEAFF.

The chain carries TRBV5-1 and TRBJ1-1; 8 positions agree with TRBD1. The V segment lost 0 bases and the J segment 7 bases; nucleotides outside the gene matches: 5. The CDR3 has 14 residues. Germline-derived CDR1 and CDR2 are SGHRS and YFSETQ. CDR3: CASSLGQGRNEAFF. The CDR3 DNA reads TGCGCCAGCAGCTTGGGACAGGGGCGTAATGAAGCTTTCTTT.

This clonotype turned up a few times. The rearrangement uses TRBV7-2 and TRBJ2-5, with a possible D match to TRBD2 (6 bases). CDR3 length equals 15 residues. The V end lost 4 bases, the J end lost 4 bases, and 16 bases lay between the germline ends. CDR1 and CDR2 from the germline V gene are SGHTA and FQGNSA. CDR3 bases: TGTGCCAGCAGCTCATTAAGGGGAGCGGGAGAGACCCAGTACTTC. Protein product: CASSSLRGAGETQYF.

The genes are TRBV4-1 and TRBJ1-2; TRBD1 is a possible D gene (5 bases). Looked up from germline, CDR1 is MGHRA and CDR2 is YSYEKL. The CDR3 sequence is 14 residues long. Between the trimmed V and J ends, which lost 4 bases and 4 bases, there was a span of 13 bases. CDR3 nucleotides: TGCGCCAGCAGCCGGATTGGGGGACGCTATGGCTACACCTTC. Residues: CASSRIGGRYGYTF.

The chain combines TRBV27 with TRBJ2-5; 9 nucleotides match TRBD1. The CDR3 runs to 19 residues. The V gene's germline CDR1 is MNHEY and CDR2 SMNVEV (reference sequence). V lost 6 bases and J lost 5; bases outside the gene matches: 22. The CDR3 loop is CASSHSTGTGFLAGETQYF. In DNA form, the CDR3 reads TGTGCCAGCAGCCATTCTACCGGGACAGGGTTTCTAGCTGGCGAGACCCAGTACTTC.

The chain links TRBV7-2 to TRBJ2-7, with TRBD1 matching over 7 bases. The J call could be wrong; TRBJ2-1 is a better fit for the DNA end. Germline CDR1 reads SGHTA; CDR2 reads FQGNSA. The CDR3 loop spans 14 amino acids. DNA for the CDR3: TGTGCCAGCAGTCAACAGGGGTGGTCGAGTGAGCAGTTCTTC. It encodes CASSQQGWSSEQFF.

The count of this clonotype is one. This chain uses TRBV13 with TRBJ2-7; TRBD1 or TRBD2 may be the D gene (5 bases each). The CDR3 sequence is 14 residues long. Deletions cut 2 bases from V and 7 bases from J, with 15 bases between. In germline, CDR1 is PRHDT, CDR2 FYEKMQ (reference sequence). The CDR3 DNA reads TGTGCCAGCAGCTTACGCCCGGGACGCATGGAGCAGTACTTC. It yields the protein CASSLRPGRMEQYF.

This clonotype was detected a few times. The V and J genes are TRBV29-1 and TRBJ1-2; possible D gene TRBD1, 6 bases. This CDR3 region has 12 residues. V gave up 3 bases and J gave up 6 bases, with 11 bases separating them. The V gene's germline CDR1 is SQVTM and CDR2 ANQGSEA. The CDR3 sequence is CSVDGGADGYTF. The CDR3 region has the DNA TGCAGCGTTGACGGGGGGGCTGATGGCTACACCTTC.

A few counts support this clonotype. CDR3: CASSLATAYGYTF. Here the CDR3 DNA reads TGTGCCAGCAGCTTAGCAACAGCCTATGGCTACACCTTC. The chain is built from TRBV7-9 and TRBJ1-2; no definite D call. CDR1 SEHNR and CDR2 FQNEAQ come from the germline V gene (reference sequence). Trimming pared 0 bases from V and 4 bases from J, leaving 6 bases between. The CDR3 extends over 13 amino acids.

V usage is TRBV20-1 and J usage is TRBJ2-4; D is ambiguous. With the DNA end fitting TRBJ2-7 better, the J assignment may be wrong. Germline values: CDR1 DFQATT, CDR2 SNEGSKA (reference sequence). The CDR3 runs 11 residues. CDR3 residues: CSASISYEQYF. CDR3 nucleotides: TGCAGTGCTAGTATCTCGTACGAGCAGTACTTC.

The rearrangement joins TRBV27 to TRBJ1-6; D remains unclear. Deletions cut 0 bases from V and 7 bases from J, with 10 bases between. The CDR3 has 15 residues. The germline V gene encodes CDR1 MNHEY and CDR2 SMNVEV (reference sequence). CDR3 coding DNA: TGTGCCAGCAGTTTATCGTCTCAGATCAATTCACCCCTCCACTTT. Protein product: CASSLSSQINSPLHF.

There are a few counts of this clonotype. This sequence joins TRBV27 and TRBJ2-5; no reliable D call. The CDR3 has 14 residues. V gave up 5 bases and J gave up 5 bases, with 15 bases separating them. Germline-derived CDR1 and CDR2 are MNHEY and SMNVEV (reference sequence). CDR3 coding DNA: TGTGCCAGCAGTCCCTCCCCCCTCGGGGAGACCCAGTACTTC. Amino acids: CASSPSPLGETQYF.

This clonotype was seen only a few times. The chain employs TRBV5-1 and TRBJ2-7, with D unclear. Germline CDR1 is SGHRS and CDR2 is YFSETQ. The CDR3 has 14 amino acids. With 5 bases removed from V and 3 bases from J, the gap between germline ends came to 15 bases. CDR3 bases: TGCGCCAGCAGTGATGCCGTGCGGAACTACGAGCAGTACTTC. Residues: CASSDAVRNYEQYF.

This clonotype was detected only a few times. The CDR3 protein is CASSQERRGRQPQHF. The CDR3 nucleotides are TGCGCCAGCAGCCAAGAGCGAAGGGGTAGACAGCCCCAGCATTTT. The chain uses TRBV4-3 and TRBJ1-5; tentatively, D is TRBD1 (5 bases). The CDR3 contains 15 residues. Between the trimmed V and J ends, which lost 0 bases and 7 bases, there was a span of 13 bases. CDR1 is LGHNA, CDR2 YSLEER, per germline.

This clonotype was seen a handful of times. The chain recombines TRBV25-1 with TRBJ2-3, with 9 nucleotides matching TRBD2. Germline CDR1 and CDR2: MGHDK and SYGVNS. With V trimmed by 1 base and J by 6 bases, 5 bases remained unmatched. The CDR3 is made up of 15 amino acids. The CDR3 bases are TGTGCCAGCAGTGAATGGCGGGGGGGACCGGATACGCAGTATTTT. This codes for CASSEWRGGPDTQYF. Complete variable domain (other parts from reference TRBV25-1 and TRBJ2-3): EADIYQTPRYLVIGTGKKITLECSQTMGHDKMYWYQQDPGMELHLIHYSYGVNSTEKGDLSSESTVSRIRTEHFPLTLESARPSHTSQYLCASSEWRGGPDTQYFGPGTRLTVL.

This chain uses TRBV7-9 with TRBJ1-1; 8 nucleotides agree with TRBD1. This CDR3 has 15 residues. The germline V gene encodes CDR1 SEHNR and CDR2 FQNEAQ (reference sequence). J was trimmed by 1 base and V by 5 bases; bases with no gene match: 6. In nucleotides, the CDR3 is TGTGCCAGCAGCACCTGGGACAGGCAGAACACTGAAGCTTTCTTT. It translates to CASSTWDRQNTEAFF. Drawing the rest from reference TRBV7-9 and TRBJ1-1, the complete variable domain is DTGVSQNPRHKITKRGQNVTFRCDPISEHNRLYWYRQTLGQGPEFLTYFQNEAQLEKSRLLSDRFSAERPKGSFSTLEIQRTEQGDSAMYLCASSTWDRQNTEAFFGQGTRLTVV.

The rearrangement uses TRBV5-1 and TRBJ2-7; 9 nucleotides agree with TRBD1. The CDR3 is 15 residues long. The V segment lost 2 bases and the J segment 5 bases; nucleotides outside the gene matches: 8. Germline V gives CDR1 SGHRS, CDR2 YFSETQ. The CDR3: CASSLTGTGIHEQYF. In DNA, the CDR3 is TGCGCCAGCAGCTTAACCGGGACAGGGATCCACGAGCAGTACTTC.

Concerning this clonotype itself: The junction shows a germline mismatch at one end, possibly a read error. The rearrangement links TRBV28 to TRBJ1-5; 11 bases agree with TRBD1. This CDR3 is built from 15 residues. Germline V gene sequence: CDR1 MDHEN, CDR2 SYDVKM. The CDR3 region has the DNA TGTGCCAGTAGTTACGGACAGGGGGCCCACCAGCCCCAGCATTTT. This translates into CASSYGQGAHQPQHF.

A remark on this clonotype: A single base separates this from a much larger clone, so it may be a read error. The chain joins TRBV29-1 to TRBJ2-5; D is uncertain. The better agreement between TRBJ2-7 and the DNA end casts doubt on the J call. This CDR3 spans 11 amino acids. Germline CDR1 SQVTM, CDR2 ANQGSEA. The DNA for the CDR3 is TGCAGCGCCTCGTGGGAATACGAGCAGTACTTC. Its protein is CSASWEYEQYF.

The gene calls are TRBV4-1 and TRBJ2-7; TRBD1 aligns across 7 bases. J lost 3 bases, V lost 0 bases, and 8 bases had no gene match. Germline CDR1 and CDR2: MGHRA and YSYEKL. CDR3 size: 16 residues. The CDR3 here is CASSQESAGGIYEQYF. The CDR3 coding sequence is TGCGCCAGCAGCCAAGAATCCGCAGGGGGTATCTACGAGCAGTACTTC.

V and J are TRBV5-1 and TRBJ2-7; 9 bases align to TRBD2. Losses at the gene ends were 0 bases for V and 4 bases for J; bases not matched to a gene: 5. From germline, CDR1 is SGHRS and CDR2 YFSETQ. The CDR3 has 15 residues. CDR3 in amino acids: CASSLGLAGKYEQYF. The CDR3 DNA reads TGCGCCAGCAGCTTGGGGCTAGCGGGAAAGTACGAGCAGTACTTC.

The chain has TRBV6-5 and TRBJ2-6; D gene uncertain. Trimming left V 3 bases short and J 2 bases short, with 8 bases between. The germline V gene has CDR1 MNHEY and CDR2 SVGAGI. The length of the CDR3 is 15 residues. Here the CDR3 reads CASSYPHAGANVLTF. In DNA, the CDR3 is TGTGCCAGCAGTTATCCGCACGCTGGGGCCAACGTCCTGACTTTC.

The chain carries TRBV5-1 and TRBJ2-7; TRBD1 matches at 8 bases. The CDR3 sequence is 15 residues long. Germline V CDR1 and CDR2: SGHRS, YFSETQ. J gave up 2 bases and V 3 bases, and 7 bases lay outside the gene matches. CDR3 region: CASSSGETGAYEQYF. The CDR3, as DNA: TGCGCCAGCAGCTCAGGGGAGACAGGGGCCTACGAGCAGTACTTC.

The CDR3 reads CASSTQGLNEKLFF. CDR3 bases: TGTGCCAGCAGCACACAAGGCCTGAATGAAAAACTGTTTTTT. This chain uses TRBV7-6 with TRBJ1-4; D ambiguous. The CDR3 spans 14 residues. CDR1 and CDR2 from the germline V gene are SGHVS and FNYEAQ. The ends were cut back, 5 bases at V and 5 bases at J, with 12 bases in the middle.

The genes are TRBV6-1 and TRBJ2-4; 9 bases agree with TRBD2. The CDR3 covers 15 residues. The germline CDR1 and CDR2 sequences are MNHNS and SASEGT. The J segment lost 13 bases and the V segment lost 7 bases, leaving 17 bases of the junction unmatched. The CDR3 DNA is TGTGCCAGCACCCCATTGGGGACTAGCAGGGAAGAGCAGTACTTC. Translating it yields CASTPLGTSREEQYF.

The V call is TRBV5-1, the J call TRBJ2-1; perhaps TRBD1 as D (7 bases). Trimming took off 7 bases at V and 3 bases at J, with 14 bases between the two ends. The CDR3 length is 14 residues. Germline values: CDR1 SGHRS, CDR2 YFSETQ. CDR3 amino acids: CASGPGDSYNEQFF. The CDR3 region has the DNA TGCGCCAGCGGCCCGGGGGACAGCTACAATGAGCAGTTCTTC.